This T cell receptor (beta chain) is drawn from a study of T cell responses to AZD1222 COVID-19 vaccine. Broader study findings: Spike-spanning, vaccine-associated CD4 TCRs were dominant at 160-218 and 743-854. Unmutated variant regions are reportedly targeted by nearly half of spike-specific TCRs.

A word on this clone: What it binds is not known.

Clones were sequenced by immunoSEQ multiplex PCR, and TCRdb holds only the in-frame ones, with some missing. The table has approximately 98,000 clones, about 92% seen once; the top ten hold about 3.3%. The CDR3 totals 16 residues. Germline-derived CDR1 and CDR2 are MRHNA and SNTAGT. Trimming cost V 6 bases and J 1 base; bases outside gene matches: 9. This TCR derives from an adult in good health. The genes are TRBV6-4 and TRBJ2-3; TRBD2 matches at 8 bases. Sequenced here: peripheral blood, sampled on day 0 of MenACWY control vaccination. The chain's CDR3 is CASSLDRAGGTDTQYF. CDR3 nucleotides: TGTGCCAGCAGCCTCGACCGAGCGGGGGGCACAGATACGCAGTATTTT.